These 7 T cell receptor beta chains originate from one sample sequenced in a study of ipilimumab plus nivolumab after autologous stem cell transplantation. Some clones are missing from TCRdb's copy, which holds only in-frame ones; the method was immunoSEQ multiplex PCR. The repertoire holds over 8,000 clones, with about four fifths as singletons. The specimen was PBMCs, collected in a trial of ipilimumab plus nivolumab as post-transplant consolidation. The receptor set was obtained from a male donor with diffuse large B-cell lymphoma.

This rearrangement joins TRBV2 to TRBJ2-7, with D uncertain. The V and J ends lost 5 bases and 1 base respectively, with 15 bases between them. CDR1 and CDR2 (germline): SNHLY, FYNNEI. The CDR3 extends over 15 amino acids. Here the CDR3 DNA reads TGTGCCAGCAGTAAAACAGCCCGTCCATCCTACGAGCAGTACTTC. As protein: CASSKTARPSYEQYF.

The sample holds a few counts of this clone. The rearrangement joins TRBV2 to TRBJ1-5; no definite D call. Trimming removed 4 bases at V and 2 bases at J, with 12 bases between. CDR1 is SNHLY, CDR2 FYNNEI, per germline. The CDR3 sequence is 15 residues long. The CDR3 bases are TGTGCCAGCAGTGTGTCCCCCTTGGGCAATCAGCCCCAGCATTTT. Translated, it gives CASSVSPLGNQPQHF. Looking up the rest from reference TRBV2 and TRBJ1-5 gives the full variable domain: EPEVTQTPSHQVTQMGQEVILRCVPISNHLYFYWYRQILGQKVEFLVSFYNNEISEKSEIFDDQFSVERPDGSNFTLKIRSTKLEDSAMYFCASSVSPLGNQPQHFGDGTRLSIL.

The chain couples TRBV28 to TRBJ1-5; D perhaps matches TRBD1 (6 bases). The germline V gene has CDR1 MDHEN and CDR2 SYDVKM. The length of the CDR3 is 15 residues. The V and J ends lost 2 bases and 6 bases respectively, with 14 bases between them. CDR3 coding DNA: TGTGCCAGCAGTTTAAACACCAGGGGTGGTCAGCCCCAGCATTTT. Its translation: CASSLNTRGGQPQHF.

This rearrangement joins TRBV7-9 to TRBJ2-3; D not certain. CDR3 length equals 11 residues. Germline values: CDR1 SEHNR, CDR2 FQNEAQ (reference sequence). V was shortened by 8 bases and J by 4 bases, with 7 bases between the two germline ends. The CDR3 region has the DNA TGTGCCAGCCCTGGGCCAGATACGCAGTATTTT. Protein product: CASPGPDTQYF.

Written as DNA, the CDR3 is TGTGCCAGCAACCCGGACAGGGAAGGAGAGCAGTACTTC. Translated, it gives CASNPDREGEQYF. The V gene is TRBV5-4, the J gene TRBJ2-7; 8 nucleotides match TRBD1. CDR3 size: 13 residues. Germline CDR1 reads SGHNT; CDR2 reads YYREEE (reference sequence). The J segment lost 7 bases and the V segment lost 6 bases, leaving 9 bases of the junction unmatched. The variable domain in full, with the rest retrieved from reference TRBV5-4 and TRBJ2-7, is ETGVTQSPTHLIKTRGQQVTLRCSSQSGHNTVSWYQQALGQGPQFIFQYYREEENGRGNFPPRFSGLQFPNYSSELNVNALELDDSALYLCASNPDREGEQYFGPGTRLTVT.

This chain joins TRBV7-8 and TRBJ2-7; D unresolved. The CDR3 has 14 amino acids. Per germline, CDR1 SGHVS and CDR2 FQNEAQ. V was pared by 1 base and J by 3 bases, with 10 bases between. The CDR3 coding sequence is TGTGCCAGCAGCTTAGTTCCGGGTAACTACGAGCAGTACTTC. Its protein is CASSLVPGNYEQYF.

V gene TRBV11-2 combines with J gene TRBJ1-4, with 8 bases matching TRBD1. CDR3 length: 19 amino acids. Germline V gene lookup returns CDR1 SGHAT and CDR2 FQNNGV. Trimming at V came to 5 bases and at J to 0 bases, leaving 14 bases not matched to a gene. CDR3 loop: CASSPGQGPIGSTNEKLFF. As DNA, the CDR3 is TGTGCCAGCAGCCCCGGACAGGGACCCATAGGGTCAACTAATGAAAAACTGTTTTTT.